What follows is one T cell receptor beta chain and its context. Its antigen is currently unknown. The germline gives CDR1 MNHEY, CDR2 SVGAGI. J gave up 1 base and V 3 bases, and 5 bases lay outside the gene matches. The CDR3 has 16 residues. The data were taken from a study of cytomegalovirus exposure and HLA in healthy donors. Use of 60 Vbeta and 13 Jbeta primers characterized the PCR. Assay: immunoSEQ multiplex PCR; the TCRdb copy retains only in-frame clones and omits some. The table lists approximately 38,000 clones, about 66% of them singletons. Whole-study results and caveats: Listed as cytomegalovirus-associated were over 150 TCR beta chains.

The sequenced sample was PBMCs. The chain has TRBV6-5 and TRBJ2-1; the match to TRBD1 covers 8 bases. This TCR was sampled from a man aged 50-60 years in good health and CMV-seropositive. Here the CDR3 reads CASSYNQGASYNEQFF. CDR3 sequence (DNA): TGTGCCAGCAGTTATAACCAGGGGGCATCCTACAATGAGCAGTTCTTC.